This passage covers 21 T cell receptor beta chains from one sample sequenced in a study of blood T cell repertoires in COVID-19. Generated by immunoSEQ multiplex PCR, the TCRdb table keeps only in-frame clones and is missing some. This repertoire shows some 200,000 clones, over 75% found once; its top ten account for more than 2%. Sequenced input: peripheral blood. These TCRs come from a woman between 65 and 79 years old with COVID-19, enrolled during active disease.

This clone has a handful of counts. The same CDR3 arises from other DNA sequences in this sample as well. V usage is TRBV9 and J usage is TRBJ1-1; D perhaps matches TRBD1 (5 bases). The V gene lost 3 bases and the J gene lost 3 bases, with 9 bases spanning the gap. This CDR3 is built from 13 residues. Germline V gives CDR1 SGDLS, CDR2 YYNGEE. This CDR3 is CASSARQYTEAFF. DNA for the CDR3: TGTGCCAGCAGCGCGCGACAGTACACTGAAGCTTTCTTT.

J is TRBJ2-1 and V is TRBV30; 9 bases line up with TRBD2. Per the germline V gene, CDR1 is GTSNPN and CDR2 is SVGIG (reference sequence). V was clipped by 1 base and J by 3 bases; unmatched bases: 4. CDR3 length: 15 amino acids. The CDR3 reads CAWSDGLAHYNEQFF. The CDR3 DNA is TGTGCCTGGAGTGACGGACTAGCGCACTACAATGAGCAGTTCTTC.

This sequence joins TRBV6-5 and TRBJ2-1, with 10 nucleotides matching TRBD2. This CDR3 has 15 amino acids. Germline lookup yields CDR1 MNHEY and CDR2 SVGAGI. V shed 5 bases and J 3 bases; nucleotides not matched to a gene: 4. The CDR3 loop is CASSSIAGGYNEQFF. The CDR3 nucleotides are TGTGCCAGCAGTAGCATAGCGGGAGGCTACAATGAGCAGTTCTTC.

This clone has a handful of counts. V gene TRBV29-1 combines with J gene TRBJ2-7, with TRBD2 identical over 10 bases. The CDR3 contains 18 residues. Per the germline V gene, CDR1 is SQVTM and CDR2 is ANQGSEA. V lost 4 bases, J lost 6 bases, and 21 bases stayed unmatched. CDR3 coding DNA: TGCAGCGTTGTGGCAGGGAGGGTTGAGCGGGAGGGCCCCATCGAGCAGTACTTC. It translates to CSVVAGRVEREGPIEQYF.

The chain employs TRBV4-3 and TRBJ2-7; a possible D gene is TRBD2 (5 bases). CDR3 length: 16 amino acids. V shed 0 bases and J shed 0 bases, with 12 bases lying between them. CDR1 LGHNA and CDR2 YSLEER come from the germline V gene. CDR3 DNA sequence: TGCGCCAGCAGCCAAGATACGAGGAGGAGCTCCTACGAGCAGTACTTC. This translates into CASSQDTRRSSYEQYF.

Here the CDR3 DNA reads TGTGCCAGCAGCTGGGACTGGTCCGGGGAGCTGTTTTTT. Translating it yields CASSWDWSGELFF. The V gene is TRBV6-2 or TRBV6-3, the J gene TRBJ2-2; TRBD2 is a possible D gene (6 bases). Germline loops: CDR1 MNHEY, CDR2 SVGEGT. CDR3 length equals 13 residues. With 6 bases removed from V and 6 bases from J, the gap between germline ends came to 11 bases.

This chain connects TRBV18 to TRBJ2-5; 8 bases line up with TRBD1. The trim removed 4 bases at V and 5 bases at J, leaving 6 bases unmatched. The CDR3 extends over 14 amino acids. Per the germline V gene, CDR1 is KGHSH and CDR2 is LQKENI. CDR3 bases: TGTGCCAGCTCACAACAGGGGGGACAGGAGACCCAGTACTTC. This sequence encodes CASSQQGGQETQYF.

The chain uses TRBV24-1 and TRBJ2-1; 11 bases fit TRBD1. The V segment lost 3 bases and the J segment 8 bases; nucleotides outside the gene matches: 5. Germline V lookup: CDR1 KGHDR, CDR2 SFDVKD. There are 15 residues in the CDR3. The CDR3 protein is CATSDRDRGGDEQFF. The CDR3 DNA is TGTGCCACCAGTGATCGGGACAGGGGGGGAGATGAGCAGTTCTTC.

This clone has a single count. The genes are TRBV3-1 (or the pseudogene TRBV3-2) and TRBJ2-3; D perhaps matches TRBD2 (7 bases). Trimming removed 3 bases from V and 2 bases from J, with 12 bases in between. The CDR3 length is 15 residues. CDR1 LGHDT and CDR2 YNNKEL come from the germline V gene (reference sequence). CDR3 loop: CASSHRGGLTDTQYF. In DNA form, the CDR3 reads TGTGCCAGCAGCCATCGCGGGGGCCTCACAGATACGCAGTATTTT.

The chain recombines TRBV13 with TRBJ1-2; 9 bases match TRBD1. The CDR3 contains 13 residues. V was clipped by 5 bases and J by 3 bases; unmatched bases: 1. Germline V CDR1 and CDR2: PRHDT, FYEKMQ (reference sequence). This CDR3 reads CASSTGGYYGYTF. The CDR3 nucleotides read TGTGCCAGCAGCACAGGGGGCTACTATGGCTACACCTTC.

The chain joins TRBV24-1 to TRBJ1-2; D ambiguous. This CDR3 region has 12 residues. The V end lost 5 bases, the J end lost 8 bases, and 11 bases lay between the germline ends. Germline CDR1 KGHDR, CDR2 SFDVKD. This CDR3 is CATSGPGGGYTF. For the CDR3, the DNA is TGTGCCACCAGTGGTCCCGGCGGAGGCTACACCTTC.

The rearrangement joins TRBV24-1 to TRBJ2-5, with 14 bases matching TRBD2. CDR3 length: 16 residues. Germline values: CDR1 KGHDR, CDR2 SFDVKD. V gave up 3 bases and J gave up 4 bases; unmatched junction bases: 3. The CDR3 protein is CATSDATSGGGETQYF. CDR3 in DNA: TGTGCCACCAGTGATGCGACTAGCGGGGGGGGAGAGACCCAGTACTTC.

V is TRBV24-1 and J is TRBJ1-2; TRBD1 aligns across 10 bases. Losses at the gene ends were 4 bases for V and 8 bases for J; bases not matched to a gene: 9. The CDR3 spans 15 residues. CDR1 and CDR2 (germline): KGHDR, SFDVKD. The chain's CDR3 is CATSDTGTGVGGYTF. DNA of the CDR3: TGTGCCACCAGTGACACCGGGACAGGGGTGGGAGGCTACACCTTC.

The chain couples TRBV15 to TRBJ2-6, with a weak D call TRBD1 (5 bases). Between the trimmed V and J ends, which lost 5 bases and 3 bases, there was a span of 20 bases. The CDR3 is 18 residues long. The V gene's germline CDR1 is LNHNV and CDR2 YYDKDF (reference sequence). The CDR3 sequence: CATSPSSGMRGGANVLTF. The CDR3 DNA follows: TGTGCCACCAGCCCGAGCTCAGGGATGCGAGGTGGGGCCAACGTCCTGACTTTC.

The chain combines TRBV4-2 with TRBJ2-1, with 7 bases matching TRBD1. Germline V gene data show CDR1 as LGHNA and CDR2 as YNFKEQ. V trimming: 1 base; J trimming: 7 bases; junction bases outside the gene matches: 10. The CDR3 is 16 amino acids. CDR3 sequence reads: CASSQVPDRPGNEQFF. The CDR3 coding sequence is TGTGCCAGCAGCCAAGTTCCGGACAGGCCCGGGAATGAGCAGTTCTTC.

The V and J genes are TRBV15 and TRBJ2-1; TRBD2 matches at 7 bases. The CDR3 runs to 18 residues. V trimming: 0 bases; J trimming: 0 bases; junction bases outside the gene matches: 8. Germline-derived CDR1 and CDR2 are LNHNV and YYDKDF (reference sequence). The CDR3 DNA is TGTGCCACCAGCAGAGAGGAGTGGGGGGGTTCCTCCTACAATGAGCAGTTCTTC. It translates to CATSREEWGGSSYNEQFF.

The chain recombines TRBV5-8 with TRBJ1-2, with 10 bases matching TRBD1. The ends lost 4 bases at V and 4 bases at J; junction bases unmatched: 7. The length of the CDR3 is 15 residues. Per the germline V gene, CDR1 is SGHTS and CDR2 is YDEGEE. CDR3 coding DNA: TGTGCCAGCAGCATCCAGACAGGGGGCTTCTATGGCTACACCTTC. Translated, it gives CASSIQTGGFYGYTF.

This sequence joins TRBV4-3 and TRBJ1-1; TRBD1 matches at 8 bases. Looked up from germline, CDR1 is LGHNA and CDR2 is YSLEER. The V gene end was trimmed by 4 bases and the J gene end by 1 base; junction bases not matched to a gene: 5. There are 15 residues in the CDR3. This CDR3 is CASSPDRVGNTEAFF. In nucleotides, the CDR3 is TGCGCCAGCAGCCCGGACAGGGTTGGGAACACTGAAGCTTTCTTT.

The rearrangement uses TRBV7-2 and TRBJ2-1; 12 bases line up with TRBD2. This CDR3 is built from 16 residues. Germline V gene data show CDR1 as SGHTA and CDR2 as FQGNSA. V was pared by 1 base and J by 10 bases, with 8 bases of the junction left unmatched. CDR3 residues: CASSLVPSGRAWEQFF. Written as DNA, the CDR3 is TGTGCCAGCAGCTTAGTGCCTAGCGGGAGGGCTTGGGAGCAGTTCTTC.

The chain recombines TRBV6-5 with TRBJ1-1; possibly TRBD1 for D (6 bases). Germline assignment: CDR1 MNHEY and CDR2 SVGAGI. Trimming shortened V by 6 bases and J by 8 bases, and 13 bases separated the two germline ends. The CDR3 is 12 residues long. CDR3 loop: CASRPGHLEAFF. The CDR3 DNA sequence: TGTGCCAGCAGGCCGGGACACCTAGAAGCTTTCTTT.

J is TRBJ2-7 and V is TRBV5-6; D possibly corresponds to TRBD1 (5 bases). The V gene's germline CDR1 is SGHDT and CDR2 YYEEEE. CDR3 size: 15 residues. V dropped 1 base and J dropped 2 bases, with 13 bases sitting between them. The CDR3 region is CASSLLGPRTYEQYF. The CDR3, as DNA: TGTGCCAGCAGCTTGCTGGGGCCCCGGACCTACGAGCAGTACTTC.